The clone carrying this TCR beta chain was seen only once. Antigen: not known. There are 11 residues in the CDR3. Germline V gives CDR1 DFQATT, CDR2 SNEGSKA (reference sequence). Losses at the gene ends were 3 bases for V and 8 bases for J; bases not matched to a gene: 3. The sample comes from a study of T cell repertoires in cytomegalovirus infection. Overall study context: CMV infection together with matching HLA type was indicated by public TCR beta signatures. Study outcomes and limitations: Summed frequency of public TCR beta families distinguished CMV carriers with the relevant HLA.

TCRdb reprocessed the reads with MiXCR, giving one entry per CDR3 protein. The sample lists 200,000 to 300,000 distinct CDR3 sequences; around 8.7% were seen once. This chain links TRBV20-1 with TRBJ1-1; 7 nucleotides agree with TRBD1. Sequenced material: PBMCs. The source is a human donor in good health (CMV status not recorded). Some clones in this sample may be carry-over from other donors' samples. CDR3 amino acids: CSASPQGEAFF. CDR3 bases: TGCAGTGCTAGCCCACAGGGGGAAGCTTTCTTT.